Below, one T cell receptor beta chain is given with its context. CDR1 is ENHRY, CDR2 SYGVKD, per germline. V was pared by 10 bases and J by 3 bases, with 14 bases of the junction left unmatched. The CDR3 totals 17 residues. Exposure to brentuximab vedotin varied, and each patient had relapsed following autologous stem cell transplantation. This sample was taken from a study of PD-1 blockade in classical Hodgkin lymphoma. Measured with immunoSEQ multiplex PCR; TCRdb has only the in-frame clones, and not every one. This repertoire shows tens of thousands of clones, nearly 90% found once; its top ten account for about 11%.

The starting material was peripheral blood mononuclear cells (PBMCs), obtained before the second cycle of nivolumab. The genes are TRBV10-3 and TRBJ1-6; TRBD1 matches 8 bases. The sequence came from a human donor with classical Hodgkin lymphoma. The CDR3 DNA reads TGTGCCACCCAGGACAGGGACTACCCACTCTATAATTCACCCCTCCACTTT. It encodes CATQDRDYPLYNSPLHF.